This is a list of T cell receptor beta chains from one sample in a study of blood T cell repertoires in COVID-19. Clones were sequenced by immunoSEQ multiplex PCR, and TCRdb holds only the in-frame ones, with some missing. The sample has some 190,000 clones; more than 75% are singletons. The material sequenced was peripheral blood. The origin of the receptors is a woman aged 60-75 years with COVID-19, enrolled during active disease. Each CDR3 is given with its conserved first and last residue. Each record gives: J gene, clone size, D gene, V gene, CDR3 DNA, CDR3 protein. D genes are given only for firm matches. Clone size is given for some rows only: seen once, a few or many times, or a class if the clone is expanded.

j_call: TRBJ2-2; clone_size: .; d_call: .; v_call: TRBV5-4; cdr3_nt: TGTGCCAGCAGCCGGGCGCGGGGAACGAACACCGGGGAGCTGTTTTTT; cdr3_aa: CASSRARGTNTGELFF
j_call: TRBJ1-1; clone_size: few; d_call: TRBD1; v_call: TRBV5-1; cdr3_nt: TGCGCCAGCAGCTTGCACAGGGGGTGGGGCACTGAAGCTTTCTTT; cdr3_aa: CASSLHRGWGTEAFF
j_call: TRBJ1-6; clone_size: .; d_call: TRBD1; v_call: TRBV10-3; cdr3_nt: TGTGCCATCAGTCGGGACAGTAATTCACCCCTCCACTTT; cdr3_aa: CAISRDSNSPLHF
j_call: TRBJ1-5; clone_size: many; d_call: .; v_call: TRBV18; cdr3_nt: TGTGCCAGCTCACCGGACCAGGGTCATCAGCCCCAGCATTTT; cdr3_aa: CASSPDQGHQPQHF
j_call: TRBJ1-1; clone_size: .; d_call: .; v_call: TRBV5-8; cdr3_nt: TGTGCCAGCAGCCGCTACGGGGGGGGCGTTACTGAAGCTTTCTTT; cdr3_aa: CASSRYGGGVTEAFF
j_call: TRBJ2-1; clone_size: .; d_call: TRBD2; v_call: TRBV5-1; cdr3_nt: TGCGCCAGCAGCCTCCGACTAGCGGGAGGAAACTACAATGAGCAGTTCTTC; cdr3_aa: CASSLRLAGGNYNEQFF
j_call: TRBJ2-4; clone_size: .; d_call: .; v_call: TRBV7-9; cdr3_nt: TGTGCCAGCAGCCCACGGGCGGCTAGCGAGACCAAAAACATTCAGTACTTC; cdr3_aa: CASSPRAASETKNIQYF
j_call: TRBJ2-1; clone_size: .; d_call: .; v_call: TRBV7-9; cdr3_nt: TGTGCCAGCAGCCCACGAGGAGGGGCGTATGAGCAGTTCTTC; cdr3_aa: CASSPRGGAYEQFF
j_call: TRBJ1-1; clone_size: .; d_call: TRBD1; v_call: TRBV9; cdr3_nt: TGTGCCAGCAGCCTATTGGACAGGGGGAACACTGAAGCTTTCTTT; cdr3_aa: CASSLLDRGNTEAFF
j_call: TRBJ1-5; clone_size: .; d_call: TRBD1; v_call: TRBV7-2; cdr3_nt: TGTGCCAGCAGCTCGGGACAGATAAATCAGCCCCAGCATTTT; cdr3_aa: CASSSGQINQPQHF
j_call: TRBJ1-1; clone_size: few; d_call: .; v_call: TRBV12-3/TRBV12-4; cdr3_nt: TGTGCCAGCAGTTTCCAGTGGCGGATCGAAGCTTTCTTT; cdr3_aa: CASSFQWRIEAFF
j_call: TRBJ1-4; clone_size: .; d_call: TRBD1; v_call: TRBV7-6; cdr3_nt: TGTGCCAGCAGCCCAAACAGGGGCTGGGGTGAAAAACTGTTTTTT; cdr3_aa: CASSPNRGWGEKLFF
j_call: TRBJ2-2; clone_size: .; d_call: .; v_call: TRBV21-1; cdr3_nt: TGTGCCAGCAGCCCCTCACTAGCGGGGAGGGCCGGGGAGCTGTTTTTT; cdr3_aa: CASSPSLAGRAGELFF
j_call: TRBJ1-5; clone_size: .; d_call: TRBD1; v_call: TRBV6-1; cdr3_nt: TGTGCCAGCAGTGAAGCTACTTCGACAGGGACAGAGCATTTT; cdr3_aa: CASSEATSTGTEHF
j_call: TRBJ2-3; clone_size: .; d_call: TRBD1; v_call: TRBV11-3; cdr3_nt: TGTGCCAGCAGCATTCAGGGGGCCGCAGATACGCAGTATTTT; cdr3_aa: CASSIQGAADTQYF
j_call: TRBJ2-1; clone_size: once; d_call: .; v_call: TRBV9; cdr3_nt: TGTGCCAGCAGCGTAGTCTCGGGGGCCTACAATGAGCAGTTCTTC; cdr3_aa: CASSVVSGAYNEQFF
j_call: TRBJ1-6; clone_size: .; d_call: TRBD1; v_call: TRBV6-2/TRBV6-3; cdr3_nt: TGTGCCAGCAGTTCCCAGGGACAGGGGGTTAATTCACCCCTCCACTTT; cdr3_aa: CASSSQGQGVNSPLHF
j_call: TRBJ1-3; clone_size: .; d_call: .; v_call: TRBV9; cdr3_nt: TGTGCCAGCAGCGTAGCTCCCCGGGGGGGCGGAAACACCATATATTTT; cdr3_aa: CASSVAPRGGGNTIYF
j_call: TRBJ2-3; clone_size: few; d_call: .; v_call: TRBV15; cdr3_nt: TGTGCCACCAGCGGAGCAGGGACAGATACGCAGTATTTT; cdr3_aa: CATSGAGTDTQYF
j_call: TRBJ1-1; clone_size: .; d_call: .; v_call: TRBV20-1; cdr3_nt: TGCAGTGGGCAGGTGAACACTGAAGCTTTCTTT; cdr3_aa: CSGQVNTEAFF
j_call: TRBJ1-3; clone_size: .; d_call: TRBD1; v_call: TRBV10-3; cdr3_nt: TGTGCCGTCTCAGGGGGCTCCAGCTCTGGAAACACCATATATTTT; cdr3_aa: CAVSGGSSSGNTIYF
j_call: TRBJ2-2; clone_size: .; d_call: TRBD2; v_call: TRBV7-3; cdr3_nt: TGTGCCAGCAGCTTATTAGCGGGGGTTGTTCCCGGGGAGCTGTTTTTT; cdr3_aa: CASSLLAGVVPGELFF
j_call: TRBJ2-7; clone_size: once; d_call: .; v_call: TRBV29-1; cdr3_nt: TGCAGCGTTCTAAGGGAGAACTCCTACGAGCAGTACTTC; cdr3_aa: CSVLRENSYEQYF
j_call: TRBJ1-3; clone_size: .; d_call: .; v_call: TRBV5-4; cdr3_nt: TGTGCCAGCAGCTTGGACAGGGCGGATCGCATTTCTGGAAACACCATATATTTT; cdr3_aa: CASSLDRADRISGNTIYF
j_call: TRBJ1-1; clone_size: .; d_call: TRBD1; v_call: TRBV5-1; cdr3_nt: TGCGCCAGCAGCCAGGGACAGACAAACACTGAAGCTTTCTTT; cdr3_aa: CASSQGQTNTEAFF
j_call: TRBJ1-1; clone_size: .; d_call: TRBD1; v_call: TRBV27; cdr3_nt: TGTGCCAGCAGTTTATCGACAGGGCAGAGAACTGAAGCTTTCTTT; cdr3_aa: CASSLSTGQRTEAFF
j_call: TRBJ2-2; clone_size: .; d_call: .; v_call: TRBV6-5; cdr3_nt: TGTGCCAGCAGTAACAGGGAGGGAGGCACCGGGGAGCTGTTTTTT; cdr3_aa: CASSNREGGTGELFF
j_call: TRBJ1-2; clone_size: .; d_call: .; v_call: TRBV18; cdr3_nt: TGTGCCAGCTCACTTACAACGGCCGGGGGTTACTATGGCTACACCTTC; cdr3_aa: CASSLTTAGGYYGYTF
j_call: TRBJ2-3; clone_size: .; d_call: TRBD1; v_call: TRBV10-2; cdr3_nt: TGCGCCAGCAGCGACAGGGTGGATACGCAGTATTTT; cdr3_aa: CASSDRVDTQYF
j_call: TRBJ1-5; clone_size: .; d_call: .; v_call: TRBV23-1; cdr3_nt: TGCGCCAGCAGTCAATCGAGGCGGGATAGCAATCAGCCCCAGCATTTT; cdr3_aa: CASSQSRRDSNQPQHF
j_call: TRBJ2-5; clone_size: .; d_call: TRBD1; v_call: TRBV6-6; cdr3_nt: TGTGCCAGCAGTTACCCCCCTCGACAGGGCTCGGAGACCCAGTACTTC; cdr3_aa: CASSYPPRQGSETQYF
j_call: TRBJ2-1; clone_size: once; d_call: TRBD1; v_call: TRBV7-3; cdr3_nt: TGTGCCAGCAGACCGACAGGGGCTCCCCTCATTTCCTACAATGAGCAGTTCTTC; cdr3_aa: CASRPTGAPLISYNEQFF
j_call: TRBJ2-3; clone_size: .; d_call: .; v_call: TRBV5-1; cdr3_nt: TGCGCCAGCAGCGTCTCTAGCACAGATACGCAGTATTTT; cdr3_aa: CASSVSSTDTQYF
j_call: TRBJ2-7; clone_size: .; d_call: .; v_call: TRBV18; cdr3_nt: TGTGCCAGCTCATCCGATTTACAGGGTTTCTACGAGCAGTACTTC; cdr3_aa: CASSSDLQGFYEQYF
j_call: TRBJ1-1; clone_size: once; d_call: .; v_call: TRBV3-1/TRBV3-2; cdr3_nt: TGTGCCAGCAGCGCAAAACAGGGTCTCACTGAAGCTTTCTTT; cdr3_aa: CASSAKQGLTEAFF
j_call: TRBJ2-3; clone_size: .; d_call: .; v_call: TRBV7-9; cdr3_nt: TGTGCCAGCAGCGACCCAGTCCTCCGGAGGGACCGACGCACAGATACGCAGTATTTT; cdr3_aa: CASSDPVLRRDRRTDTQYF
j_call: TRBJ2-3; clone_size: .; d_call: TRBD2; v_call: TRBV27; cdr3_nt: TGTGCCAGCAGTAGTACCGCGGGGGGGTACACAGATACGCAGTATTTT; cdr3_aa: CASSSTAGGYTDTQYF
j_call: TRBJ2-5; clone_size: .; d_call: TRBD2; v_call: TRBV28; cdr3_nt: TGTGCCAGCAGTTTGGTTCAGGAGCGGGGGGTTGAGTACTTC; cdr3_aa: CASSLVQERGVEYF
j_call: TRBJ2-7; clone_size: .; d_call: TRBD1; v_call: TRBV29-1; cdr3_nt: TGCAGCGTTGAGGGACAGGGGGCCTACGAGCAGTACTTC; cdr3_aa: CSVEGQGAYEQYF
j_call: TRBJ2-2; clone_size: medium-sized; d_call: .; v_call: TRBV7-3; cdr3_nt: TGTGCCAGCAGCTTAAACCCCCGAGGAGGGGGGGGCACCGGGGAGCTGTTTTTT; cdr3_aa: CASSLNPRGGGGTGELFF
j_call: TRBJ2-5; clone_size: .; d_call: TRBD2; v_call: TRBV6-1; cdr3_nt: TGTGCCAGCAGTGAAGGACTAGCGGGGGGACAAGAGACCCAGTACTTC; cdr3_aa: CASSEGLAGGQETQYF
j_call: TRBJ2-7; clone_size: few; d_call: TRBD1; v_call: TRBV6-6; cdr3_nt: TGTGCCAGCAGTCCACGGACCCTAGGGACAGGGATCTACGAGCAGTACTTC; cdr3_aa: CASSPRTLGTGIYEQYF